These T cell receptor beta chains were read from a single sample in a study of T-cell memory formation after mild COVID-19. TCRdb itself ran the 5' RACE reads through MiXCR, one entry per CDR3 protein. The table includes 500,000 to 650,000 distinct CDR3 sequences, about a fifth detected once. The sequencing sample was made of PBMCs or a T cell subset sorted from them (not recorded which). These receptors were taken from an adult woman who had mild COVID-19 (a few samples of this study predate the infection). Cell type and time point are not known. Both conserved end residues are part of each CDR3. Each record gives: V gene, CDR3 protein.

>TRBV18
CASSPPRRGNYGYTF
>TRBV4-1
CASSQGGQSRMGGYTF
>TRBV27
CASSFYGGTYEQYF
>TRBV6-2/TRBV6-3
CASRTVNTEAFF
>TRBV20-1
CSADRTDLDEQYF
>TRBV4-1
CASSQGEGTFQETQYF
>TRBV5-1
CASSPRQGSPYEQYF
>TRBV2
CASSRGLAGGWETQYF
>TRBV21-1
CASSKRTAAPEVEQFF
>TRBV7-6
CASSQSHSLGALTDTQYF
>TRBV20-1
CSSRDFSGNTIYF
>TRBV6-2/TRBV6-3
CASTGTGQNQPQHF
>TRBV20-1
CSATRGQGASYGYTF
>TRBV30
CAWIQGAVDYGYTF
>TRBV13
CASSRQGRMSNSPLHF
>TRBV10-2
CASTRRDGVSEQYF
>TRBV5-1
CASSPRGTSGYTF
>TRBV7-9
CASSLLGPFGDNEQFF
>TRBV20-1
CSAGELVTGELFF
>TRBV3-1
CASSQGTFSNQPQHF
>TRBV3-1
CATTVGSSEAFF